One sample yielded the 30 T cell receptor beta chains listed below, sequenced in a study of blood T cell repertoires in COVID-19. Clones were read by immunoSEQ multiplex PCR, and TCRdb kept only the in-frame ones, dropping some. The data show some 160,000 clones, around 83% seen once. The sequenced sample was peripheral blood. These receptors were collected from a man in his sixties or seventies who had recovered from COVID-19.

The chain links TRBV6-5 to TRBJ1-4; 11 bases map to TRBD1. CDR3 length equals 15 residues. J gave up 6 bases and V 7 bases, and 7 bases lay outside the gene matches. Germline V gene lookup returns CDR1 MNHEY and CDR2 SVGAGI. The CDR3 sequence is CASKSGGQGDEKLFF. The DNA for the CDR3 is TGTGCCAGCAAATCCGGGGGACAGGGGGATGAAAAACTGTTTTTT.

CDR3 nucleotides: TGTGCCAGCAGTCACCCGGGACAGGGTTCCTATAATTCACCCCTCCACTTT. It translates to CASSHPGQGSYNSPLHF. The chain links TRBV6-6 to TRBJ1-6, with 9 bases fitting TRBD1. Losses at the gene ends were 5 bases for V and 1 base for J; bases not matched to a gene: 6. Per the germline V gene, CDR1 is MNHNY and CDR2 is SVGAGI (reference sequence). The CDR3 runs to 17 residues.

This chain joins TRBV5-5 and TRBJ1-1; D gene unclear. Germline CDR1 is SGHKS and CDR2 is YYEKEE (reference sequence). The CDR3 is 15 residues long. Trimming left V 4 bases short and J 5 bases short, with 18 bases between. CDR3 DNA sequence: TGTGCCAGCAGCCCGGGAGCGGGTGCGGGGACTGAAGCTTTCTTT. This codes for CASSPGAGAGTEAFF.

The V and J genes are TRBV27 and TRBJ1-1; unclear D gene. The CDR3 loop spans 14 amino acids. Trimming took off 10 bases at V and 4 bases at J, with 19 bases between the two ends. Germline lookup yields CDR1 MNHEY and CDR2 SMNVEV (reference sequence). The CDR3 DNA sequence: TGTGCCACTTCCTCCCCTGGGCTGGGCACTGAAGCTTTCTTT. It yields the protein CATSSPGLGTEAFF.

The V gene is TRBV7-9, the J gene TRBJ2-1; tentatively, D is TRBD1 (5 bases). Germline V lookup: CDR1 SEHNR, CDR2 FQNEAQ (reference sequence). V was pared by 1 base and J by 9 bases, with 13 bases between. CDR3 size: 14 residues. The CDR3 protein is CASSLGITGGEQFF. The DNA for the CDR3 is TGTGCCAGCAGCTTAGGGATTACAGGTGGTGAGCAGTTCTTC.

The chain has TRBV5-4 and TRBJ2-2; TRBD2 matches at 11 bases. The junction had 8 bases not matched to a gene; V was cut back by 2 bases and J by 2 bases. There are 18 residues in the CDR3. Germline V CDR1 and CDR2: SGHNT, YYREEE (reference sequence). In DNA, the CDR3 is TGTGCCAGCAGCTTACCGGCCGGGACTAGCGGAAACACCGGGGAGCTGTTTTTT. This encodes CASSLPAGTSGNTGELFF.

The chain has TRBV24-1 and TRBJ2-1; 15 bases agree with TRBD2. In germline, CDR1 is KGHDR, CDR2 SFDVKD. V lost 7 bases and J lost 1; bases outside the gene matches: 4. CDR3 length equals 17 residues. This CDR3 is CATSGTSGRLSYNEQFF. The CDR3 DNA reads as TGTGCCACCAGCGGGACTAGCGGGAGGTTGTCCTACAATGAGCAGTTCTTC.

This clone came up a few times. The rearrangement links TRBV2 to TRBJ2-7; a weak D match, TRBD1 (5 bases). The CDR3 is 14 residues long. The V gene's germline CDR1 is SNHLY and CDR2 FYNNEI. Trimming took off 6 bases at V and 4 bases at J, with 16 bases between the two ends. CDR3 sequence reads: CASSVPGHRYEQYF. The CDR3 nucleotides are TGTGCCAGCAGCGTCCCTGGACATAGGTACGAGCAGTACTTC.

The genes are TRBV9 and TRBJ2-3; D gene uncertain. V was clipped by 0 bases and J by 0 bases, with 8 bases between them. The CDR3 spans 15 residues. CDR1 and CDR2 (germline): SGDLS, YYNGEE. The CDR3 DNA is TGTGCCAGCAGCGTAGTTCACAGAAGCACAGATACGCAGTATTTT. This sequence encodes CASSVVHRSTDTQYF.

In its sample, this clone was seen a few times. This sequence joins TRBV6-6 and TRBJ1-6; D remains unclear. CDR3 length: 12 residues. Germline V gives CDR1 MNHNY, CDR2 SVGAGI (reference sequence). V gave up 7 bases and J gave up 7 bases, with 8 bases separating them. This CDR3 reads CASTKENSPLHF. The CDR3 nucleotides read TGTGCCAGCACCAAGGAGAATTCACCCCTCCACTTT.

CDR3 sequence: CASSPVDFNGYTF. CDR3 nucleotide sequence: TGCGCCAGCAGCCCCGTCGACTTCAATGGCTACACCTTC. The genes are TRBV4-3 and TRBJ1-2, with D hard to call. Per germline, CDR1 LGHNA and CDR2 YSLEER. The V and J ends lost 4 bases and 6 bases respectively, with 12 bases between them. This CDR3 contains 13 residues.

The chain joins TRBV19 to TRBJ2-3; D ambiguous. Between the trimmed V and J ends, which lost 1 base and 10 bases, there was a span of 12 bases. Germline V lookup: CDR1 LNHDA, CDR2 SQIVND (reference sequence). The CDR3 has 13 amino acids. The DNA of the CDR3 is TGTGCCAGTAGTATAGCAGTCACCGGAGCGCAGTATTTT. The encoded protein is CASSIAVTGAQYF.

V gene TRBV27 combines with J gene TRBJ1-5; D call uncertain. V lost 6 bases and J 5 bases, leaving 23 bases between the germline ends. Germline-derived CDR1 and CDR2 are MNHEY and SMNVEV (reference sequence). The CDR3 consists of 17 residues. In nucleotides, the CDR3 is TGTGCCAGCAGGGAGAGGTCCGCAACGTCCCGACATCAGCCCCAGCATTTT. Residues: CASRERSATSRHQPQHF.

This rearrangement joins TRBV10-3 to TRBJ1-3; D not certain. Trimming pared 3 bases from V and 6 bases from J, leaving 12 bases between. The CDR3 has 14 amino acids. Germline V CDR1 and CDR2: ENHRY, SYGVKD. In DNA, the CDR3 is TGTGCCATCAGTGAACCCGGAGGAGAAAACACCATATATTTT. Protein product: CAISEPGGENTIYF.

CDR3 amino acids: CATGGQIYEQYF. The CDR3 DNA is TGCGCCACGGGGGGGCAAATCTACGAGCAGTACTTC. The chain joins TRBV5-1 to TRBJ2-7; 8 bases line up with TRBD2. J gave up 3 bases and V 9 bases, and 5 bases lay outside the gene matches. Germline loops: CDR1 SGHRS, CDR2 YFSETQ. The CDR3 is made up of 12 amino acids. Drawing the rest from reference TRBV5-1 and TRBJ2-7, the complete variable domain is KAGVTQTPRYLIKTRGQQVTLSCSPISGHRSVSWYQQTPGQGLQFLFEYFSETQRNKGNFPGRFSGRQFSNSRSEMNVSTLELGDSALYLCATGGQIYEQYFGPGTRLTVT.

This chain uses TRBV11-2 with TRBJ2-3; 8 bases map to TRBD1. CDR3 length: 19 amino acids. From germline, CDR1 is SGHAT and CDR2 FQNNGV. V lost 7 bases and J lost 4; bases outside the gene matches: 22. The CDR3 loop is CASTLTRRITGGKADTQYF. In DNA, the CDR3 is TGTGCCAGCACCCTCACCCGCCGAATTACAGGGGGAAAAGCAGATACGCAGTATTTT.

V and J are TRBV6-5 and TRBJ1-1, with TRBD1 as a possible D gene (6 bases). V lost 7 bases, J lost 2 bases, and 17 bases lay in between. Germline CDR1 reads MNHEY; CDR2 reads SVGAGI. The CDR3 sequence is 15 residues long. The CDR3, as DNA: TGTGCCAGCAATAGGGACATGGGGGTAAACACTGAAGCTTTCTTT. The encoded protein is CASNRDMGVNTEAFF.

The chain has TRBV4-1 and TRBJ1-1; the match to TRBD1 covers 8 bases. The CDR3 has 17 amino acids. Looked up from germline, CDR1 is MGHRA and CDR2 is YSYEKL. With V trimmed by 6 bases and J by 3 bases, 15 bases remained unmatched. This chain's CDR3 is CASRMAGGAGGDTEAFF. The CDR3 nucleotides are TGCGCCAGCAGAATGGCAGGGGGCGCGGGTGGGGACACTGAAGCTTTCTTT.

The chain is built from TRBV11-2 and TRBJ2-7; 9 bases are a match to TRBD1. Germline V gene lookup returns CDR1 SGHAT and CDR2 FQNNGV. The CDR3 runs 13 residues. Trimming at V came to 5 bases and at J to 5 bases, leaving 4 bases not matched to a gene. The CDR3 DNA reads as TGTGCCAGCAGCGACAGGGGGATCGACGAGCAGTACTTC. This codes for CASSDRGIDEQYF.

The V call is TRBV19, the J call TRBJ1-2; D not certain. The ends were cut back, 3 bases at V and 3 bases at J, with 14 bases in the middle. Germline CDR1 LNHDA, CDR2 SQIVND (reference sequence). This CDR3 has 15 amino acids. CDR3 protein: CASSIGIRGHYGYTF. In DNA form, the CDR3 reads TGTGCCAGTAGTATTGGTATCCGCGGTCACTATGGCTACACCTTC.

J is TRBJ2-7 and V is TRBV13; 12 bases are shared with TRBD2. The V segment lost 5 bases and the J segment 5 bases; nucleotides outside the gene matches: 13. CDR3 length: 17 amino acids. CDR1 and CDR2 (germline): PRHDT, FYEKMQ (reference sequence). DNA for the CDR3: TGTGCCAGCAGCCCCGCCTTGACTAGCGGGAGACCCCACGAGCAGTACTTC. Translating gives CASSPALTSGRPHEQYF.

The chain combines TRBV5-1 with TRBJ1-2; perhaps TRBD1 as D (6 bases). This CDR3 spans 16 amino acids. V was clipped by 1 base and J by 5 bases, with 18 bases between them. The germline gives CDR1 SGHRS, CDR2 YFSETQ. For the CDR3, the DNA is TGCGCCAGCAGCTTGACCCTAGACAGGATGGGTTATGGCTACACCTTC. Translated, it gives CASSLTLDRMGYGYTF.

The genes are TRBV6-5 and TRBJ1-1; 7 bases match TRBD1. Unmatched junction bases numbered 9, after V lost 6 bases and J lost 5 bases. The CDR3 is 14 residues long. Germline V gives CDR1 MNHEY, CDR2 SVGAGI. The CDR3 loop reads CASRPQGVGTEAFF. CDR3 bases: TGTGCCAGCAGACCCCAGGGGGTCGGAACTGAAGCTTTCTTT.

The chain has TRBV5-1 and TRBJ2-7, with 9 bases aligning to TRBD1. The length of the CDR3 is 14 residues. Germline assignment: CDR1 SGHRS and CDR2 YFSETQ. Trimming at V came to 5 bases and at J to 0 bases, leaving 3 bases not matched to a gene. This chain's CDR3 is CASRGQGLSYEQYF. The CDR3 bases are TGCGCCAGCAGGGGACAGGGCCTCTCCTACGAGCAGTACTTC.

The gene calls are TRBV6-5 and TRBJ2-5; D gene unclear. V was cut by 4 bases and J by 4 bases, with 7 bases left in between. CDR3 size: 12 residues. Germline assignment: CDR1 MNHEY and CDR2 SVGAGI. This CDR3 reads CASSSGRETQYF. The CDR3 nucleotides read TGTGCCAGCAGTTCGGGTAGAGAGACCCAGTACTTC.

This clone was observed a single time. The rearrangement uses TRBV19 and TRBJ1-6, with TRBD1 as a possible D gene (5 bases). The CDR3 is 15 amino acids. The V end lost 7 bases, the J end lost 6 bases, and 16 bases lay between the germline ends. Germline assignment: CDR1 LNHDA and CDR2 SQIVND (reference sequence). CDR3 residues: CASTPDGGSNSPLHF. The CDR3 nucleotides are TGTGCCAGTACCCCAGACGGGGGTTCTAATTCACCCCTCCACTTT.

This chain connects TRBV7-8 to TRBJ1-5; 9 bases fit TRBD1. This CDR3 is 16 amino acids long. Trimming cost V 0 bases and J 2 bases; bases outside gene matches: 2. Looked up from germline, CDR1 is SGHVS and CDR2 is FQNEAQ. The CDR3 DNA reads as TGTGCCAGCAGCTTAGCGGACAGGGGAGGCAATCAGCCCCAGCATTTT. Residues: CASSLADRGGNQPQHF.

The chain employs TRBV4-2 and TRBJ2-5; the match to TRBD1 covers 10 bases. The CDR3 length is 15 residues. In germline, CDR1 is LGHNA, CDR2 YNFKEQ. After removal of 0 bases from V and 5 bases from J, the junction contained 3 bases not matched to a gene. Here the CDR3 reads CASSQEGDRGETQYF. CDR3 in DNA: TGTGCCAGCAGCCAAGAAGGGGACAGGGGCGAGACCCAGTACTTC.

The chain recombines TRBV6-2 or TRBV6-3 with TRBJ2-7; the D gene is possibly TRBD2 (6 bases). In germline, CDR1 is MNHEY, CDR2 SVGEGT. The CDR3 is 14 amino acids. Between the trimmed V and J ends, which lost 6 bases and 6 bases, there was a span of 18 bases. The CDR3 loop is CASSPLALRGEQYF. The CDR3 DNA sequence: TGTGCCAGCAGCCCCCTAGCGTTAAGGGGCGAGCAGTACTTC.

The V and J genes are TRBV2 and TRBJ1-2; D not certain. The CDR3 is made up of 13 amino acids. The germline CDR1 and CDR2 sequences are SNHLY and FYNNEI. The V end lost 7 bases, the J end lost 3 bases, and 12 bases lay between the germline ends. Here the CDR3 reads CASTSGSYYGYTF. DNA for the CDR3: TGTGCCAGCACCTCTGGTAGCTACTATGGCTACACCTTC.